This T cell receptor (beta chain) was identified in a study of Graves' ophthalmopathy and Graves' hyperthyroidism. There are many counts of this clonotype. Its matching antigen is unknown. Losses at the gene ends were 4 bases for V and 5 bases for J; bases not matched to a gene: 2. The CDR3 is 13 amino acids. Germline V CDR1 and CDR2: SGHAT, FQNNGV. Hyperthyroidism patients were newly diagnosed, under 2 months' duration, aged 18 to 65. Reliance was placed on clinical symptoms, serum thyroxine, TRAb, thyroid ultrasound and orbital computed tomography for diagnosis. Study findings and constraints: In blood, most expanded thyroid clonotypes above 0.001 frequency were also detected. This model predicted ophthalmopathy progression (sensitivity around 71%, specificity 72.22%).

Amplified material comprised TCR beta CDR3 regions derived from RNA transcripts. The first-round RT-PCR employed HTBI primers together with the Qiagen OneStep RT-PCR kit. A multiplex PCR was then performed as the second round. TCRdb reprocessed the multiplex PCR reads via MiXCR and lists one record per CDR3 protein. The sample has around 1,000,000 distinct CDR3 sequences, about two fifths seen once; the top ten hold 11%. V is TRBV11-2 and J is TRBJ2-7; 10 nucleotides agree with TRBD2. The TCR comes from an adult man with Graves' hyperthyroidism. Specimen: peripheral blood or thyroid tissue (not recorded which). The DNA for the CDR3 is TGTGCCAGCAGCTCGGGACTAGCGAACGAGCAGTACTTC. Amino acids: CASSSGLANEQYF.